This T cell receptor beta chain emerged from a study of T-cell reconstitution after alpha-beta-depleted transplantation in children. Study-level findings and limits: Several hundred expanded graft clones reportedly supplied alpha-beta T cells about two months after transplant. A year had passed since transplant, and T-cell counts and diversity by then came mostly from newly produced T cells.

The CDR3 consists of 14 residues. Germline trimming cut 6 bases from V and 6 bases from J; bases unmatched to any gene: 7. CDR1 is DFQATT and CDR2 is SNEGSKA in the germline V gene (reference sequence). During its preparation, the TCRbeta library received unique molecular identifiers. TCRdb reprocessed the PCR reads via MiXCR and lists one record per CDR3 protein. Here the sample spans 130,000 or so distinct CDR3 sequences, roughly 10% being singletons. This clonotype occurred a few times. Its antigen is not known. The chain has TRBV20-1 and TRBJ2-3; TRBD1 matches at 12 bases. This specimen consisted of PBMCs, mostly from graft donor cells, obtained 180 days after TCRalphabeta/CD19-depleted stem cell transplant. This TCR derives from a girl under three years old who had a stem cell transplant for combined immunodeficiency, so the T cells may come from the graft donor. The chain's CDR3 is CSAKGQGARDTQYF. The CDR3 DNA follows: TGCAGTGCAAAGGGACAGGGGGCTCGGGATACGCAGTATTTT.